Listed below are T cell receptor beta chains from one sample, sequenced in a study of T cells expressing NK-cell markers. TCRdb re-called the 5' RACE reads and catalogs CDR3 proteins one per entry, DNA excluded. The sample includes roughly 150,000 distinct CDR3 sequences. The specimen was blood T cells: a sorted CD56 or NKG2C T cell subset, CD4+ or CD8+ T cells, or bulk PBMC T cells (not recorded which). These receptors were taken from a woman aged 18-69 years in good health. The CDR3 runs from the conserved cysteine through the conserved F or W.

15	TRBV20-1	TRBJ2-1	CSARDPLTSGAEQFF
16	TRBV20-1	TRBJ2-7	CSASVGGGAILYEQYF
18	TRBV2	TRBJ2-1	CASRHSGRDRGSYNEQFF
15	TRBV5-1	TRBJ2-1	CASSLGFGLYNEQFF
14	TRBV7-2	TRBJ2-7	CASSITSGSYEQYF
15	TRBV7-7	TRBJ2-1	CASSRTLSSRNEQFF
16	TRBV5-5	TRBJ2-3	CASSPTSGGAYDTQYF
14	TRBV2	TRBJ1-2	CASMPVRSGNGYTF
17	TRBV5-6	TRBJ2-1	CASSSRKGSYWGNEQFF
16	TRBV2	TRBJ2-4	CASSGDNGFAKNIQYF
15	TRBV12-3/TRBV12-4	TRBJ1-5	CASSPRRGFSQPQHF
15	TRBV27	TRBJ2-1	CASRKGQGTYNEQFF
13	TRBV12-3/TRBV12-4	TRBJ2-1	CASSVRQGNEQFF
16	TRBV19	TRBJ2-2	CASSLGQGAYTGELFF
17	TRBV6-1	TRBJ2-7	CASSAYFVGTGNYEQYF
18	TRBV11-1	TRBJ1-6	CASSSRTPDLQKSSPLHF
12	TRBV7-9	TRBJ2-7	CASSLDVTEQYF
14	TRBV20-1	TRBJ2-7	CSAVGTSGFYEQYF
15	TRBV3-1	TRBJ2-7	CASSSRAGGVYEQYF
14	TRBV5-1	TRBJ2-5	CASSSSGVIETQYF
14	TRBV20-1	TRBJ2-1	CSARTLQVYNEQFF
12	TRBV29-1	TRBJ2-7	CSVGDSRYEQYF
16	TRBV5-1	TRBJ2-6	CASSLGRLSGANVLTF
12	TRBV5-1	TRBJ2-2	CASSPGGGELFF
15	TRBV5-1	TRBJ1-1	CASSLRGQGLTEAFF
13	TRBV2	TRBJ1-2	CASRGQTVYGYTF
15	TRBV28	TRBJ2-7	CASSLRSGTRNEQYF
17	TRBV4-2	TRBJ2-1	CASSQDMSSGNYNEQFF
12	TRBV10-2	TRBJ2-1	CASRDPFGEQFF
15	TRBV7-3	TRBJ2-1	CASSLAASSYNEQFF
14	TRBV13	TRBJ2-1	CASSTGTSKNEQFF
15	TRBV6-1	TRBJ2-7	CASSDVFEREYEQYF
14	TRBV5-1	TRBJ2-3	CASSLAVFPDTQYF